This T cell receptor (beta chain) came from a study of cytomegalovirus exposure and HLA in healthy donors (TCRdb year 2017). The study in broad terms: The 700 or so repertoires of the first cohort and the 120 validation repertoires were produced on the same platform, according to a later analysis. The study aimed to test whether cataloging public T cell receptors could reveal signatures of past pathogen exposure. To predict cytomegalovirus infection status, the study combined high-throughput TCR immunosequencing, statistical association of individual TCRs with disease status, and machine learning. Besides the first cohort of about 730 subjects, a separate validation cohort made up of over 95 different subjects was used. Paper-wide results and their limitations: The study gave a list of roughly 150 TCR beta chains associated with cytomegalovirus. All 120 repertoires were used to score co-occurrence in the validation cohort in a later analysis, because that analysis had no HLA typing for the cohort. Of the cluster scores, 90% to 95% were above 0 in a later analysis, which found that TCRs clustered in the first cohort also tended to co-occur in the approximately 110 validation repertoires. It was suggested by the authors that the approach could potentially be generalized to other disease states and immunological phenotypes. Across donors, most TCR sequences were observed very rarely, whereas some public TCRs were present in many individuals. A few of the identified cytomegalovirus-associated TCR beta chains were confirmed in vitro to be specific for cytomegalovirus antigens. In both the original and validation cohorts, the classifier was reported to diagnose cytomegalovirus status with high specificity and sensitivity.

This clone was counted once. Its specific antigen is unknown. Per-nucleotide qualities are absent, and no much larger clonotype sits a single base away. Counted from cysteine to phenylalanine, this CDR3 has 14 amino acids. The only DNA kept is the CDR3, 42 bases in frame from the first base. Trimming at the junction amounts to 3 bases on V and 2 bases on J, and the germline ends lie 11 bases apart. CDR1 and CDR2, per the germline V gene, are SGHTS and YDEGEE. Library generation was performed with the immunoSEQ multiplex PCR assay. The original methods were these. A statistical classification framework was built for diagnosing cytomegalovirus status from the catalog of TCR beta chain sequences. In TCRdb, the immuneACCESS table is reduced to in-frame sequences with V and J assigned. These tables do not hold every clone; where another copy was compared, an unresolved V gene accounts for under half, and the others remain unexplained. That table furnishes V, J and clone size, whereas the DNA furnished D and trimming. In this sample the table shows 45,000 to 70,000 clones, roughly 93% of which occur a single time. Clones ranked in the top ten supply around 5.5% of the sample.

The donors were included in the validation cohort of approximately 120 subjects, a group kept apart from the approximately 700-subject first cohort. The rearrangement combines TRBV5-8 with TRBJ2-5, with TRBD2 tentatively as D gene (6 bases match). Sequencing was carried out using PBMCs. The TCR sequence derives from a woman under 30 in good health and CMV-seronegative. For the CDR3, the sequence is CASSYLSGQETQYF. The nucleotides are TGTGCCAGCAGCTATCTTAGCGGACAAGAGACCCAGTACTTC.